The source of this T cell receptor (beta chain) is a study of control samples from healthy donors and cancer patients. The protocol was immunoSEQ multiplex PCR, while the TCRdb copy is restricted to in-frame clones and leaves out a portion. Seen here are some 65,000 clones, more than 75% observed once, and the top ten hold roughly 3.1%. This CDR3 has 11 amino acids. The germline CDR1 and CDR2 sequences are MNHEY and SVGAGI. Deletions cut 7 bases from V and 6 bases from J, with 10 bases between. In this sample, this clone turned up once. The V and J genes are TRBV6-5 and TRBJ2-7; D is unclear. The origin of this receptor is a woman between 50 and 59 years old with lung cancer. Source material: PBMCs. CDR3 sequence: CASTQIPEQYF. The CDR3 DNA follows: TGTGCCAGCACCCAAATACCCGAGCAGTACTTC.